This T cell receptor beta chain was retrieved from a study of T cells after yellow fever vaccination. Looking at the study overall: SMART-Seq v4 Ultra Low Input served to prepare low-cell-number fractions.

Conversion of TCR transcripts into cDNA relied on 5'RACE template switching, which added a universal primer site and UMIs. Each CDR3 protein gets one entry after TCRdb re-called the 5' RACE reads with MiXCR. The data show 450,000 to 650,000 distinct CDR3 sequences, with about 14% seen just once and around 15% held by the top ten. On this clonotype: Its specificity is unknown.

Whole-study results and caveats: A minor fraction of clonotypes spanned both CD4 and CD8 compartments. Subsequent to the booster, the majority of primary-vaccination clones reappeared (under 98% CD4, approximately 85% CD8).

This CDR3 comprises 11 residues. Between the trimmed V and J ends, which lost 6 bases and 5 bases, there was a span of 8 bases. Germline values: CDR1 SNHLY, CDR2 FYNNEI. The sequence was collected from a man aged 25-45 years who received the YFV17D yellow fever vaccine. This material consisted of PBMCs, taken on the day of the yellow fever booster vaccination. V and J are TRBV2 and TRBJ2-7; TRBD2 might be the D (5 bases). CDR3 loop: CASRGGHEQYF. CDR3 DNA: TGTGCCAGCAGAGGAGGCCACGAGCAGTACTTC.